These T cell receptor beta chains were read from a single sample in a study of technical replicates of blood from a handful of donors. Generated by immunoSEQ multiplex PCR, the TCRdb table keeps only in-frame clones and is missing some. The top ten hold roughly 5% of the sample, which has more than 60,000 clones, 85% to 90% seen once. The sample was PBMCs. The origin of the receptors is a human donor in good health. Some clones in this sample may be carry-over from other donors' samples. CDR3s leave out the opening cysteine and the closing phenylalanine or tryptophan. Fields, in order: D gene, V gene, CDR3 protein. A D gene is named only where the DNA matches it firmly.

>-|TRBV6-4
ASSHPGLSTDTQY
>-|TRBV4-3
ASSQRLPSTDTQY
>TRBD1|TRBV7-2
ASSIQGGNTEAF
>TRBD1|TRBV2
ASSGGQSNTIY
>TRBD1|TRBV28
ASSRQGLGTEAF
>TRBD1|TRBV5-4
ASSLQGSNQPQH
>TRBD2|TRBV6-5
ASSLAGYNEQF
>-|TRBV5-1
ASRPDSNTEAF
>-|TRBV5-1
ASREGVKGEAF
>TRBD1|TRBV5-1
ASSLAGQGYGYNSPLH
>-|TRBV4-1
ASSQRGGTNEKLF
>-|TRBV6-6
ASSQRDTNTEAF
>-|TRBV13
ASSLRGADEKLF
>TRBD2|TRBV7-6
ASSLGGSGGVETQY
>-|TRBV6-1
ASSPSTDTQY
>-|TRBV11-1
ASSAGPGNTIY
>-|TRBV5-1
ASSLGSRDTQY
>TRBD2|TRBV4-3
ASSQVGGEGTGELF
>TRBD1|TRBV10-3
AMFQQGALYEQY
>-|TRBV2
ASSVLLARNEQF
>TRBD1|TRBV4-1
ASSRGGTGTGTEAF
>TRBD2|TRBV19
ATTGAAGGSLPNTQY
>-|TRBV7-8
ASNYLGGAYEQY
>-|TRBV2
ASNLGQLYGYT
>-|TRBV6-1
ASQGRVGHSDTQY
>-|TRBV7-3
ASSRFDGGHTDTQY
>TRBD2|TRBV6-1
ATKLAGVTDTQY
>TRBD2|TRBV7-2
ASSLVGASGSSGANVLT
>-|TRBV27
ASRLMTVGGGTQY
>TRBD2|TRBV19
ASSIQGTRLTGELF
>-|TRBV6-6
ASTGWRGTGELF
>-|TRBV18
ASSPSVNEQF
>-|TRBV4-2
ASSQDYPGAYEQY
>TRBD2|TRBV15
ATSRDLAGGYNEQF
>TRBD1|TRBV2
ASRGTAGNTIY